This T cell receptor (beta chain) originates from a study of blood T cell repertoires in COVID-19. Looking at the study overall: COVID-19 samples collected from the United States, Italy and Spain covered acute and convalescent phases. Sources were T cells, B-cell-depleted T cells, or PBMCs; the material itself was cDNA or gDNA.

In the study's own analysis: Quantification of nucleated cells was approximated via reference gene primer amplification. TCRdb keeps only in-frame clones here, not all; method: immunoSEQ multiplex PCR. V and J calls and clone size are as listed in that table; D and trimming were resolved from the DNA. The sample has over 200,000 clones; about nine tenths are singletons. The CDR3 consists of 12 residues. Germline V gives CDR1 SEHNR, CDR2 FQNEAQ (reference sequence). Unmatched junction bases numbered 4, after V lost 4 bases and J lost 9 bases. This rearrangement joins TRBV7-9 to TRBJ1-1; 8 bases fit TRBD1. The source material was peripheral blood. This TCR was recovered from a man between 35 and 55 years old who had recovered from COVID-19. CDR3 sequence (DNA): TGTGCCAGCAGCTCCGGACAGGGAAAAGCTTTCTTT. Residues: CASSSGQGKAFF.